This is a list of T cell receptor beta chains from one sample in a study of blood T cell repertoires in COVID-19. Only in-frame clones appear in the TCRdb table, and some are missing; sequencing was by immunoSEQ multiplex PCR. Here the sample spans around 250,000 clones, over 80% being singletons. The sequenced material came from PBMCs or T cells enriched from blood (not recorded which). Every receptor here comes from a woman aged 40 to 50 who had been exposed to COVID-19. The conserved cysteine and the conserved F or W are not part of the CDR3 here. The order of the fields is V gene, J gene, CDR3 protein.

TRBV4-2	TRBJ2-7	ASSPQEMGQAYEQY
TRBV10-3	TRBJ1-1	AISADRTEAF
TRBV5-5	TRBJ2-7	ASSLIEGAYEQY
TRBV7-2	TRBJ1-4	ASSLGRATNEKLF
TRBV15	TRBJ2-5	ATSRDFGRETQY
TRBV6-5	TRBJ1-1	ASSFLTGRGNTEAF
TRBV5-6	TRBJ1-2	ASSLVTDANYGYT
TRBV30	TRBJ1-2	AWSQAYGYT
TRBV11-2	TRBJ2-3	ASSLGVIGTDTQY
TRBV28	TRBJ1-3	ASSLTMDRLYGNTIY
TRBV16	TRBJ1-2	ASSQSRRDTYGYT
TRBV5-4	TRBJ1-1	ASSLPGGRNTEAF
TRBV3-1/TRBV3-2	TRBJ1-2	ASSLGPGQGYGYT
TRBV3-1/TRBV3-2	TRBJ2-5	ASSHSYQETQY
TRBV9	TRBJ2-3	ASSVGTSGGPDTQY
TRBV7-8	TRBJ2-5	ASSLSGRAQETQY
TRBV7-9	TRBJ1-2	ASSFGQDHGYT
TRBV4-2	TRBJ2-1	ASSQGALVAAGEQF
TRBV9	TRBJ2-3	ASSVGTSGTDTQY
TRBV5-1	TRBJ1-1	ASSLDPGSTEAF
TRBV4-1	TRBJ1-5	ASSPIGGFQPQH
TRBV5-1	TRBJ2-1	ASSLSRFGTVYNEQF
TRBV4-3	TRBJ1-5	ASSQDTVKRNQPQH
TRBV18	TRBJ2-3	ASSPQGEDTQY
TRBV28	TRBJ2-7	ASTLGQGRVSYEQY
TRBV21-1	TRBJ2-7	ASAHQGTGSHEQY
TRBV6-5	TRBJ1-1	ASSYSLETEAF
TRBV5-4	TRBJ2-7	ASSFEDRGGEQY
TRBV11-3	TRBJ2-1	ASSRGGSYNEQF
TRBV24-1	TRBJ2-1	ATRGQGTVYNEQF
TRBV15	TRBJ2-3	ATSRDRGADTQY
TRBV29-1	TRBJ1-2	SVRNPGQGDYGYT
TRBV9	TRBJ2-7	ASSVGGAYSEQY
TRBV6-4	TRBJ1-2	ASSPTRDAYGYT
TRBV5-4	TRBJ2-2	ASSGRDRRTGELF
TRBV7-9	TRBJ1-5	ASSLQGSNQPQH
TRBV6-2/TRBV6-3	TRBJ1-1	ASSSPPRGTEAF
TRBV28	TRBJ1-4	ASTQSGTGYEKLF
TRBV30	TRBJ1-1	AWSRRNTEAF
TRBV9	TRBJ2-3	ASSVSSYGTDTQY
TRBV11-3	TRBJ1-1	ASSPRDRGLTEAF